One T cell receptor beta chain is described in this entry. Mismatch with germline at one junction end may stem from a read error. This CDR3 has 13 amino acids. CDR1 and CDR2 (germline): MNHEY, SVGAGI. Clinical history reported by participants formed the basis on which cohorts were assigned. The entry originates in a study of blood T cell repertoires in COVID-19. Across the study: T cells, B-cell-depleted T cells, or PBMCs provided the cDNA or gDNA that served as material.

Only in-frame clones appear in the TCRdb table, and some are missing; sequencing was by immunoSEQ multiplex PCR. The sample yields over 300,000 clones, 87% seen once. Sequencing was carried out using PBMCs or T cells enriched from blood (not recorded which). The source of this sequence is a woman aged 30 to 39 who had recovered from COVID-19. The V gene is TRBV6-5, the J gene TRBJ1-1; D unresolved. CDR3 coding DNA: TGTGCCAGCAGAAAGACGGGGAACACTGAAGCTTTTTTT. Translation: CASRKTGNTEAFF.